This T cell receptor beta chain was sequenced for a study of early T cells in non-severe SARS-CoV-2 infection. Individual cDNA molecules each received unique molecular identifiers attached to them. TCRdb reprocessed the 5' RACE reads with MiXCR, giving one entry per CDR3 protein. The data show approximately 120,000 distinct CDR3 sequences, 14% to 15% seen once. From germline, CDR1 is PRHDT and CDR2 FYEKMQ (reference sequence). The CDR3 loop spans 15 amino acids. The V and J ends lost 6 bases and 1 base respectively, with 16 bases between them. This clonotype was counted at least ten times. This receptor was taken from an adult who was a healthcare worker with PCR-confirmed SARS-CoV-2 infection or an uninfected control (not recorded which). The sequenced sample was whole blood. The chain uses TRBV13 and TRBJ2-7, with D perhaps TRBD1 or TRBD2 (7 bases each). In DNA form, the CDR3 reads TGTGCCAGCAGTCCAGACAGGGAGGGGTCCTACGAGCAGTACTTC. Amino acids: CASSPDREGSYEQYF.